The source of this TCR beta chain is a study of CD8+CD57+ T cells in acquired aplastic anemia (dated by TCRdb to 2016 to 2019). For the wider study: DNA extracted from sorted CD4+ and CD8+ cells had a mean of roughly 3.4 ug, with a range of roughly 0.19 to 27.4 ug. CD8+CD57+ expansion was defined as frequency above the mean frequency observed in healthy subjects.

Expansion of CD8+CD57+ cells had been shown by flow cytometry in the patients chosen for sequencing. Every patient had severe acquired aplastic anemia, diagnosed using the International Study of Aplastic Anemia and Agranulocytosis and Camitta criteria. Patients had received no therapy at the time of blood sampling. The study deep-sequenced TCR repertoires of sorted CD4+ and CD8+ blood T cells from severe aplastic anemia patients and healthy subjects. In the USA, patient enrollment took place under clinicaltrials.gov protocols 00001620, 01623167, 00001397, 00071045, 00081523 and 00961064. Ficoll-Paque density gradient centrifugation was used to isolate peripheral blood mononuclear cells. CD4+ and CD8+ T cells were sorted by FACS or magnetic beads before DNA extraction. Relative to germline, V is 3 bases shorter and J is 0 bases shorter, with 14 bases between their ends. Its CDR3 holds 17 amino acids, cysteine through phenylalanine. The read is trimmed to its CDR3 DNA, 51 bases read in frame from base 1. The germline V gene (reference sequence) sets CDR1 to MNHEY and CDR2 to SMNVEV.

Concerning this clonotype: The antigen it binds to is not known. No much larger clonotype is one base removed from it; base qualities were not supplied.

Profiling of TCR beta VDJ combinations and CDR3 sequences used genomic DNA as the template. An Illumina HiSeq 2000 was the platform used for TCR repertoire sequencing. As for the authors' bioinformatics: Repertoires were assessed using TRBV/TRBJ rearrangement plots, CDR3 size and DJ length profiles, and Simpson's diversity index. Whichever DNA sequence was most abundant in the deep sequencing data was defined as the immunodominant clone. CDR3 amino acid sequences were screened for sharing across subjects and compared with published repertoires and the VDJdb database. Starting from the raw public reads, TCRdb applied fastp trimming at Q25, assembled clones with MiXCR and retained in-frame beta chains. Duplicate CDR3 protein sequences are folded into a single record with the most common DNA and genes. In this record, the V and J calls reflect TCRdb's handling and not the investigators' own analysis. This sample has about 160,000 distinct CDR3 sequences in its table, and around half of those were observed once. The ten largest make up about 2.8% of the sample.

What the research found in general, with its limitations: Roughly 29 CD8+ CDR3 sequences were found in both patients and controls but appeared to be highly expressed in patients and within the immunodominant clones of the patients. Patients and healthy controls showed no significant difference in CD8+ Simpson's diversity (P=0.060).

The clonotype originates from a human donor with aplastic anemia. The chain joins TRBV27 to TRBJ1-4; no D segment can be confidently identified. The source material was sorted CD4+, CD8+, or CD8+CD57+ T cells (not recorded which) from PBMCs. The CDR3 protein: CASSLDRAEATNEKLFF. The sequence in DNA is TGTGCCAGCAGTTTGGATCGGGCCGAAGCAACTAATGAAAAACTGTTTTTT.